This is a list of T cell receptor beta chains from one sample in a study of blood T cell repertoires in COVID-19. The repertoire was sequenced with immunoSEQ multiplex PCR; TCRdb's copy has only in-frame clones and lacks some. The table lists some 88,000 clones, around 86% of them singletons. Source material: peripheral blood. The receptors stem from a man in his sixties with acute or convalescent COVID-19. Both conserved end residues are part of each CDR3. D genes are given only for firm matches. Clone size is shown for a subset of rows, as once, few, many or a class of expanded clone.

clone size: .
D gene: TRBD2
V gene: TRBV19
J gene: TRBJ2-7
CDR3 protein: CASSSGSSYEQYF
CDR3 DNA: TGTGCCAGTTCTAGCGGCAGCTCCTACGAGCAGTACTTC

clone size: .
D gene: .
V gene: TRBV6-1
J gene: TRBJ1-1
CDR3 protein: CASSDGRGAEAFF
CDR3 DNA: TGTGCCAGCAGTGACGGGAGGGGGGCTGAAGCTTTCTTT

clone size: .
D gene: .
V gene: TRBV11-2
J gene: TRBJ1-4
CDR3 protein: CASSFYATNEKLFF
CDR3 DNA: TGTGCCAGCAGCTTCTACGCAACTAATGAAAAACTGTTTTTT

clone size: .
D gene: .
V gene: TRBV9
J gene: TRBJ2-3
CDR3 protein: CASSVRGLRSPGGRTDTQYF
CDR3 DNA: TGTGCCAGCAGCGTTCGGGGACTTCGGTCCCCGGGGGGCCGCACAGATACGCAGTATTTT

clone size: .
D gene: .
V gene: TRBV23-1
J gene: TRBJ1-5
CDR3 protein: CASSQLSSRGTPNQPQHF
CDR3 DNA: TGCGCCAGCAGTCAATTGAGTAGTCGGGGGACCCCCAATCAGCCCCAGCATTTT

clone size: .
D gene: .
V gene: TRBV19
J gene: TRBJ2-5
CDR3 protein: CASSPIWAGKETQYF
CDR3 DNA: TGTGCCAGTAGTCCCATCTGGGCAGGGAAAGAGACCCAGTACTTC

clone size: .
D gene: .
V gene: TRBV19
J gene: TRBJ1-2
CDR3 protein: CASSFSGQGIGYTF
CDR3 DNA: TGTGCCAGTAGTTTCTCGGGACAAGGAATTGGCTACACCTTC

clone size: .
D gene: .
V gene: TRBV5-1
J gene: TRBJ2-4
CDR3 protein: CASSLRGSADIQYF
CDR3 DNA: TGCGCCAGCAGCTTAAGGGGAAGTGCGGACATTCAGTACTTC

clone size: .
D gene: TRBD1
V gene: TRBV5-1
J gene: TRBJ2-2
CDR3 protein: CASRYGTGSGGELFF
CDR3 DNA: TGCGCCAGCAGGTACGGGACAGGGTCCGGCGGGGAGCTGTTTTTT

clone size: .
D gene: .
V gene: TRBV6-6
J gene: TRBJ2-3
CDR3 protein: CASRTDSTSTDTQYF
CDR3 DNA: TGTGCCAGCAGGACAGACTCTACTAGCACAGATACGCAGTATTTT

clone size: .
D gene: .
V gene: TRBV9
J gene: TRBJ1-2
CDR3 protein: CASSPSGSRDYGYTF
CDR3 DNA: TGTGCCAGCAGCCCATCAGGGTCCAGGGACTATGGCTACACCTTC

clone size: .
D gene: .
V gene: TRBV7-9
J gene: TRBJ1-1
CDR3 protein: CASSASPVGLGWTEAFF
CDR3 DNA: TGTGCCAGCAGCGCCAGTCCCGTCGGACTCGGCTGGACTGAAGCTTTCTTT

clone size: .
D gene: TRBD1
V gene: TRBV7-9
J gene: TRBJ2-5
CDR3 protein: CASTPGTAQETQYF
CDR3 DNA: TGTGCCAGCACCCCAGGGACAGCTCAAGAGACCCAGTACTTC

clone size: .
D gene: .
V gene: TRBV7-9
J gene: TRBJ1-4
CDR3 protein: CASIKYGGRSTNEKLFF
CDR3 DNA: TGTGCTAGCATCAAATATGGGGGGAGGTCAACTAATGAAAAACTGTTTTTT

clone size: .
D gene: TRBD2
V gene: TRBV20-1
J gene: TRBJ2-3
CDR3 protein: CSASTSGRAVTADTQYF
CDR3 DNA: TGCAGTGCTAGTACTAGCGGGAGGGCCGTTACTGCAGATACGCAGTATTTT

clone size: .
D gene: TRBD1
V gene: TRBV3-1/TRBV3-2
J gene: TRBJ1-5
CDR3 protein: CASSRGTGGAQPQHF
CDR3 DNA: TGTGCCAGCAGCCGAGGGACAGGAGGGGCTCAGCCCCAGCATTTT

clone size: few
D gene: TRBD2
V gene: TRBV10-3
J gene: TRBJ2-3
CDR3 protein: CAISAGLATDTQYF
CDR3 DNA: TGTGCCATCAGTGCTGGACTAGCCACAGATACGCAGTATTTT

clone size: .
D gene: .
V gene: TRBV4-1
J gene: TRBJ1-4
CDR3 protein: CASSQDTHFEKLFF
CDR3 DNA: TGCGCCAGCAGCCAAGATACACATTTTGAAAAACTGTTTTTT

clone size: .
D gene: TRBD2
V gene: TRBV7-9
J gene: TRBJ2-5
CDR3 protein: CASSRGEGLQETQYF
CDR3 DNA: TGTGCCAGTTCTCGCGGGGAGGGCCTCCAAGAGACCCAGTACTTC

clone size: .
D gene: .
V gene: TRBV4-1
J gene: TRBJ1-1
CDR3 protein: CASSQEVAGLNTEAFF
CDR3 DNA: TGCGCCAGCAGCCAAGAAGTCGCAGGGTTAAACACTGAAGCTTTCTTT